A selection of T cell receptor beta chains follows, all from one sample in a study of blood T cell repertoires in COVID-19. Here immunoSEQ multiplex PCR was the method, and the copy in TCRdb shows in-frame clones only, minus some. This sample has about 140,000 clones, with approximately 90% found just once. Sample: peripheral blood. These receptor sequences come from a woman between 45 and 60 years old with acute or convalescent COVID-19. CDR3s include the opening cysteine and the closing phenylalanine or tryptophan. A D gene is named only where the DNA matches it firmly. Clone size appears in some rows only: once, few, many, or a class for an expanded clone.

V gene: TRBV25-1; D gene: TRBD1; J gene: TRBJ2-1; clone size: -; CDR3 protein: CASRKTGINEQFF; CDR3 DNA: TGTGCCAGCAGGAAGACAGGGATCAATGAGCAGTTCTTC
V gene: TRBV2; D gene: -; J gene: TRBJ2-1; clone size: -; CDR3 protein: CASRGGPGNEQFF; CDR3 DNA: TGTGCCAGCAGGGGGGGGCCGGGAAATGAGCAGTTCTTC
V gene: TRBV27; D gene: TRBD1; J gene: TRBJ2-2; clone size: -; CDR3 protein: CASSLYRGHTGELFF; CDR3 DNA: TGTGCCAGCAGTTTATACAGGGGGCACACCGGGGAGCTGTTTTTT
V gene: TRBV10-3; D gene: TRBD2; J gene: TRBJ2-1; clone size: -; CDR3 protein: CAISELAGDNEQFF; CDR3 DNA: TGTGCCATCAGTGAGCTAGCGGGAGACAATGAGCAGTTCTTC
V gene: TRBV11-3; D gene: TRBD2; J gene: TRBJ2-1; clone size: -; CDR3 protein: CASSSPGTSGRRSYNEQFF; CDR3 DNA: TGTGCCAGCAGCTCCCCCGGGACTAGCGGGAGGAGGTCCTACAATGAGCAGTTCTTC
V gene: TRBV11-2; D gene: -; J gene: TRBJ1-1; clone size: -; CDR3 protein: CASSLGLLNTEAFF; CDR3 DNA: TGTGCCAGCAGCTTAGGGCTGCTGAACACTGAAGCTTTCTTT
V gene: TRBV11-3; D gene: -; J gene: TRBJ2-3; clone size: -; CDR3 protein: CASSFLPGAGTDTQYF; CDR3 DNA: TGTGCCAGCAGCTTTTTGCCGGGAGCCGGCACAGATACGCAGTATTTT
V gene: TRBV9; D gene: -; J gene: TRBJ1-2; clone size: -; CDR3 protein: CASSVWGRNYGYTF; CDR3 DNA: TGTGCCAGCAGCGTGTGGGGGAGGAACTATGGCTACACCTTC
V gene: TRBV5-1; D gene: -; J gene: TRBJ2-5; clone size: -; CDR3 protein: CASSSPHYRVPLYQETQYF; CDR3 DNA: TGCGCCAGCAGCTCCCCACATTACAGGGTACCCCTCTACCAAGAGACCCAGTACTTC
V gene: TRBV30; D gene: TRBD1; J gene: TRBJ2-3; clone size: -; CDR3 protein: CACGDRVSTDTQYF; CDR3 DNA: TGTGCCTGCGGGGACAGGGTATCTACAGATACGCAGTATTTT
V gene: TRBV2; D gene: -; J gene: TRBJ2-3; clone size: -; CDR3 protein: CASSEVGWGPDTDTQYF; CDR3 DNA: TGTGCCAGCAGTGAAGTAGGCTGGGGGCCCGACACAGATACGCAGTATTTT
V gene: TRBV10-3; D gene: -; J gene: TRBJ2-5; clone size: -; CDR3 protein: CATHPGETQYF; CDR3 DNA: TGTGCCACACACCCCGGGGAGACCCAGTACTTC
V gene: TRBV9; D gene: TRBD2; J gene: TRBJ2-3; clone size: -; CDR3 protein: CASSVRTSGGADTQYF; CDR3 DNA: TGTGCCAGCAGCGTTCGGACTAGCGGGGGGGCAGATACGCAGTATTTT
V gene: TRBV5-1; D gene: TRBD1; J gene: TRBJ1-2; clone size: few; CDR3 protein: CASSADRDVYGYTF; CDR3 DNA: TGCGCCAGCAGCGCAGACAGGGACGTCTATGGCTACACCTTC
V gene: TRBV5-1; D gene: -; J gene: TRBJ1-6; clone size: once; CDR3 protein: CASSFSQGRSSPLHF; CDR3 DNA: TGCGCCAGCAGCTTCTCACAGGGAAGAAGCTCACCCCTCCACTTT
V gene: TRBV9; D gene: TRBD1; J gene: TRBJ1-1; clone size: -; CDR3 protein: CASSYGQGMNTEAFF; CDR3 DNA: TGTGCCAGCAGCTACGGACAGGGCATGAACACTGAAGCTTTCTTT
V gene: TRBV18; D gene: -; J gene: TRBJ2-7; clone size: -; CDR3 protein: CASSPPSGEQYF; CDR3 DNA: TGTGCCAGCTCACCCCCATCGGGAGAGCAGTACTTC
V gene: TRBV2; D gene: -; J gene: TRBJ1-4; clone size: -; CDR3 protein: CASRVNGGEFNEKLFF; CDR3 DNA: TGTGCCAGCCGGGTAAACGGTGGGGAGTTTAATGAAAAACTGTTTTTT
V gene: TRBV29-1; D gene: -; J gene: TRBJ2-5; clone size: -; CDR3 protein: CSVEPSGEPETQYF; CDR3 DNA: TGCAGCGTTGAACCCTCAGGGGAACCAGAGACCCAGTACTTC
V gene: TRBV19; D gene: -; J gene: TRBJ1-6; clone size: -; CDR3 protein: CASKGGHSPLHF; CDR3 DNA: TGTGCCAGTAAGGGGGGGCACTCACCCCTCCACTTT
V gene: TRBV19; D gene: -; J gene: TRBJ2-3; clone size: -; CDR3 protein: CASSIDRGLTDTQYF; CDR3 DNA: TGTGCCAGTAGTATAGATAGAGGACTCACAGATACGCAGTATTTT
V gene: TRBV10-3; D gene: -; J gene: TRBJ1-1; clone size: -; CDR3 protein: CAIRAGSEAFF; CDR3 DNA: TGTGCCATCAGGGCAGGGTCTGAAGCTTTCTTT
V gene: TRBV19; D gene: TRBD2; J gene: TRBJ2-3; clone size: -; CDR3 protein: CASSIRLQREGATDTQYF; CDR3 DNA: TGTGCCAGTAGTATCCGGTTACAGCGGGAGGGTGCCACAGATACGCAGTATTTT
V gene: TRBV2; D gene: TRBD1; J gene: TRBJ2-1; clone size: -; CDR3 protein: CASSVDRVGEQFF; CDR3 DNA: TGTGCCAGCTCGGTGGACAGGGTCGGTGAGCAGTTCTTC
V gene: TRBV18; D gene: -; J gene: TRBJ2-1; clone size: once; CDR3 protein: CASSPPSGNNEQFF; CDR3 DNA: TGTGCCAGCTCACCACCATCGGGAAACAATGAGCAGTTCTTC
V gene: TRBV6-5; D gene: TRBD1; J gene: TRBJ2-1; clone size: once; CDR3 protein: CASSLPTGGQFF; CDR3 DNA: TGTGCCAGCAGTTTACCGACAGGGGGCCAGTTCTTC
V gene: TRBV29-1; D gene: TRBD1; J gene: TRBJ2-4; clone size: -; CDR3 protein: CSVEGQGTKNIQYF; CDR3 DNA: TGCAGCGTTGAGGGACAGGGGACAAAAAACATTCAGTACTTC
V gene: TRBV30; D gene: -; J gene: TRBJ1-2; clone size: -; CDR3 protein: CAWRTVTGGYTF; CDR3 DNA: TGTGCCTGGAGGACGGTCACGGGTGGCTACACCTTC
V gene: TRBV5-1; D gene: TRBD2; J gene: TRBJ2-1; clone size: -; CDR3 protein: CASSLANSGGAYNEQFF; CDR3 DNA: TGCGCCAGCAGCTTGGCCAATAGCGGGGGGGCCTACAATGAGCAGTTCTTC
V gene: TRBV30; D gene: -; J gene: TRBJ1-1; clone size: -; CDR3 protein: CAWSDRVQDTEAFF; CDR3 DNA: TGTGCCTGGAGTGACCGGGTCCAAGACACTGAAGCTTTCTTT
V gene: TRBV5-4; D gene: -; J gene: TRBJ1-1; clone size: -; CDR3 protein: CASSLRQGLGEAFF; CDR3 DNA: TGTGCCAGCAGCTTGCGGCAGGGGTTGGGTGAAGCTTTCTTT
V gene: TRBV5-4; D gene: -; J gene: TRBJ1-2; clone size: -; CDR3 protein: CASSLAINYGYTF; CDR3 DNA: TGTGCCAGCAGCTTGGCCATTAACTATGGCTACACCTTC
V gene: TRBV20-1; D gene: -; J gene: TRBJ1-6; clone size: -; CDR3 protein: CSASYRLDNSPLHF; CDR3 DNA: TGCAGTGCTAGTTACAGGCTAGATAATTCACCCCTCCACTTT
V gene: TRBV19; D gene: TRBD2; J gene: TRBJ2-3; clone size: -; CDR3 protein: CASSSFAGGTTDTQYF; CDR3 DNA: TGTGCCAGTAGCTCCTTCGCGGGAGGGACCACAGATACGCAGTATTTT
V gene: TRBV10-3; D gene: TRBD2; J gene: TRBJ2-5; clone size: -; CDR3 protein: CAIGLAGPGTQYF; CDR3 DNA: TGTGCCATTGGACTAGCGGGGCCGGGGACCCAGTACTTC
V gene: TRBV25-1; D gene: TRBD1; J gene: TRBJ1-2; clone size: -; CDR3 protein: CASSEYERTGLYGYTF; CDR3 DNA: TGTGCCAGCAGTGAATATGAGAGGACAGGGCTCTATGGCTACACCTTC
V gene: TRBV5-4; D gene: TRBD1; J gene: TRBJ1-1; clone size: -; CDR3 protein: CASSSPSGGVEGTEAFF; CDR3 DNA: TGTGCCAGCAGCTCACCCTCAGGGGGCGTTGAGGGCACTGAAGCTTTCTTT
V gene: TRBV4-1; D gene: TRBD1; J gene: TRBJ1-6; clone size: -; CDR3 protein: CASSQYTGTGGNSPLHF; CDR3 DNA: TGCGCCAGCAGCCAATACACCGGGACAGGGGGGAATTCACCCCTCCACTTT
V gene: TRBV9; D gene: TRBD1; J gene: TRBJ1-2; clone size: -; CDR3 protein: CASSEGQGNYGYTF; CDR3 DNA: TGTGCCAGCAGCGAGGGACAGGGAAACTATGGCTACACCTTC
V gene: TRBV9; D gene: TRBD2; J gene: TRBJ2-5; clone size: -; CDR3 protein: CASSPSGGQETQYF; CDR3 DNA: TGTGCCAGCAGCCCATCCGGGGGGCAAGAGACCCAGTACTTC
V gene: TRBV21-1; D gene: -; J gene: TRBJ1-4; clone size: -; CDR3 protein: CATRSGGADNEKLFF; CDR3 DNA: TGTGCCACCAGAAGCGGGGGGGCTGATAATGAAAAACTGTTTTTT
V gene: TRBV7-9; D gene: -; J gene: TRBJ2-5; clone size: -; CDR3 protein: CASSPRGETQYF; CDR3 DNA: TGTGCCAGCAGCCCAAGGGGAGAGACCCAGTACTTC
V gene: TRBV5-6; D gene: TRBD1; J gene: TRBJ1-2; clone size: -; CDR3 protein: CASSLGRTGGNYGYTF; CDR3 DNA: TGTGCCAGCAGCTTGGGGAGGACAGGGGGTAACTATGGCTACACCTTC
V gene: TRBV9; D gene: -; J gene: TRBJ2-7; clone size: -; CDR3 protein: CASSVGPVSRDEQYF; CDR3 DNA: TGTGCCAGCAGCGTAGGACCGGTTAGCAGGGACGAGCAGTACTTC
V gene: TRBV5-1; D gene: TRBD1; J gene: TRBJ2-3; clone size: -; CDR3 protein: CASSALTGDTDTQYF; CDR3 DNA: TGCGCCAGCAGCGCTCTAACAGGGGACACAGATACGCAGTATTTT
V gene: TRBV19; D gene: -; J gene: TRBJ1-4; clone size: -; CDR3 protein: CASSVTVNEKLFF; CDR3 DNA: TGTGCCAGTAGTGTGACAGTAAATGAAAAACTGTTTTTT
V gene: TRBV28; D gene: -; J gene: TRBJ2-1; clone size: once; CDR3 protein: CASSLWGASSYNEQFF; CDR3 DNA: TGTGCCAGCAGTTTATGGGGGGCGTCATCCTACAATGAGCAGTTCTTC
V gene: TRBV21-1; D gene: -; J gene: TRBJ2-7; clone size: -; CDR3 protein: CASSKHSYEQYF; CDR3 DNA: TGTGCCAGCAGCAAACACAGCTACGAGCAGTACTTC
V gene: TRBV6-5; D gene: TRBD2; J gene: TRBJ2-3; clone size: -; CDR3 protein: CASSYSGGGHTDTQYF; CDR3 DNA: TGTGCCAGCAGTTACTCTGGCGGGGGGCACACAGATACGCAGTATTTT
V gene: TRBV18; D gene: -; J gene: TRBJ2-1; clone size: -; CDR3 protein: CASDNGNEQFF; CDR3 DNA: TGTGCCAGCGACAATGGCAATGAGCAGTTCTTC
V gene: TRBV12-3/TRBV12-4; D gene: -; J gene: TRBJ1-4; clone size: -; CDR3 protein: CASTRGTNEKLFF; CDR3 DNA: TGTGCCAGCACACGAGGGACTAATGAAAAACTGTTTTTT
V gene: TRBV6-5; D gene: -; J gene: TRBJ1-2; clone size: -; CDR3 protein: CASSYSRGYGYTF; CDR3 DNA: TGTGCCAGCAGTTACTCGAGAGGCTATGGCTACACCTTC
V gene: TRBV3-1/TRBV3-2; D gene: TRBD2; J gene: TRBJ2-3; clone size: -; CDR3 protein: CASSSPLAGVTDTQYF; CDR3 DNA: TGTGCCAGCAGCTCCCCGCTAGCGGGGGTCACAGATACGCAGTATTTT
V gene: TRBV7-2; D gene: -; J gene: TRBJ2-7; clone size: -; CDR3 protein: CASSLVTGSYEQYF; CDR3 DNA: TGTGCCAGCAGCTTAGTGACGGGCTCCTACGAGCAGTACTTC
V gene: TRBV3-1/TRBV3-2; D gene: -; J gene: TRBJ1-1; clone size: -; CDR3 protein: CASSQSPVNTEAFF; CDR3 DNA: TGTGCCAGCAGCCAGTCTCCGGTGAACACTGAAGCTTTCTTT
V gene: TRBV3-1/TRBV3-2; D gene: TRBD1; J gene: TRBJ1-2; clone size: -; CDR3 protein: CASSSGQGAYGYTF; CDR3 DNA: TGTGCCAGCAGCTCGGGACAGGGGGCTTATGGCTACACCTTC